A selection of T cell receptor beta chains follows, all from one sample in a study of a mutant IDH1 vaccine in newly diagnosed glioma. The protocol was immunoSEQ multiplex PCR, while the TCRdb copy is restricted to in-frame clones and leaves out a portion. The sample holds approximately 35,000 clones; roughly 90% are singletons and the top ten take 2.5%. These TCRs' antigens remain unknown. Sequenced material: PBMCs, taken from a glioma patient whose treatment included an IDH1 peptide vaccine. The receptors stem from a man aged 35-49 years with glioma. CDR3s include the opening cysteine and the closing phenylalanine or tryptophan. A D gene is named only where the DNA matches it firmly. Size is omitted from some rows. Given values are once, few, many or a class for expanded clones.

DNA: TGTGCCAGCAGGGCCGGGATCCATAATTCACCCCTCCACTTT
CDR3: CASRAGIHNSPLHF
J: TRBJ1-6
V: TRBV27
D: -
size: once

DNA: TGCGCCAGCAGCCAAGAACCCCCTGGGACTTTCTACTACGAGCAGTACTTC
CDR3: CASSQEPPGTFYYEQYF
J: TRBJ2-7
V: TRBV4-1
D: -
size: once

DNA: TGTGCCAGCAGTGTAGATGCGCAAGGGACCCTCCACTTT
CDR3: CASSVDAQGTLHF
J: TRBJ1-6
V: TRBV2
D: -
size: -

DNA: TGCGCCAGCAGCTTCGGGACAGGGGGCTCCACTGAAGCTTTCTTT
CDR3: CASSFGTGGSTEAFF
J: TRBJ1-1
V: TRBV5-1
D: TRBD1
size: -

DNA: TGTGCCAGCAGCTTAGGTCAGGGCCAGACCCAGTACTTC
CDR3: CASSLGQGQTQYF
J: TRBJ2-5
V: TRBV7-3
D: -
size: -

DNA: TGTGCCAGCAGACCCTGGACAGGGGGCGCCGGGAACACTGAAGCTTTCTTT
CDR3: CASRPWTGGAGNTEAFF
J: TRBJ1-1
V: TRBV27
D: TRBD1
size: -

DNA: TGCGCCAGCAGCCAAGAATCGACATACTACGAGCAGTACTTC
CDR3: CASSQESTYYEQYF
J: TRBJ2-7
V: TRBV4-1
D: -
size: -

DNA: TGTGCCAGCAGCCGCGACAGGGCTGGGGCCAACGTCCTGACTTTC
CDR3: CASSRDRAGANVLTF
J: TRBJ2-6
V: TRBV7-2
D: TRBD1
size: -

DNA: TGTGCCAGTTCCCAGGCACAGGGGACTTACAATGAGCAGTTCTTC
CDR3: CASSQAQGTYNEQFF
J: TRBJ2-1
V: TRBV19
D: -
size: -

DNA: TGTGCCAGCAGCACCGGCAGGCGAGAGACCCAGTACTTC
CDR3: CASSTGRRETQYF
J: TRBJ2-5
V: TRBV11-2
D: -
size: -

DNA: TGTGCCAGCAGCCCTCGGAGAGGGGACACTGAAGCTTTCTTT
CDR3: CASSPRRGDTEAFF
J: TRBJ1-1
V: TRBV2
D: -
size: -

DNA: TGTGCCAGCAGTGAAACATACCTCACTGAAGCTTTCTTT
CDR3: CASSETYLTEAFF
J: TRBJ1-1
V: TRBV6-4
D: -
size: once

DNA: TGTGCCAGTCTACAACAGCCCGGGATGAAATACGAGCAGTACTTC
CDR3: CASLQQPGMKYEQYF
J: TRBJ2-7
V: TRBV6-1
D: -
size: -

DNA: TGTGCCAGCAGTTACCCGAGGGACGAATCACCCCTCCACTTT
CDR3: CASSYPRDESPLHF
J: TRBJ1-6
V: TRBV28
D: -
size: -

DNA: TGTGCCAGCAGCTTAGAGAGGAGGGGACGGGGCTACACCTTC
CDR3: CASSLERRGRGYTF
J: TRBJ1-2
V: TRBV7-9
D: -
size: -

DNA: TGTGCCAGTAGTAATGGACAGGGACGGACTGAAGCTTTCTTT
CDR3: CASSNGQGRTEAFF
J: TRBJ1-1
V: TRBV19
D: TRBD1
size: -

DNA: TGCGCCAGCAGCGGCGACAGGGCCACTGAAGCTTTCTTT
CDR3: CASSGDRATEAFF
J: TRBJ1-1
V: TRBV5-1
D: TRBD1
size: once

DNA: TGTGCCTGGACCCCCGTGTTCCGGGGGGAACTGTTTTTT
CDR3: CAWTPVFRGELFF
J: TRBJ1-4
V: TRBV30
D: -
size: -

DNA: TGCGCCAGCAGCCAAGATCCCAGGAGCAATGAGCAGTTCTTC
CDR3: CASSQDPRSNEQFF
J: TRBJ2-1
V: TRBV4-3
D: -
size: -

DNA: TGTGCCAGCAGCCCGGACAGCTCGAAAAACATTCAGTACTTC
CDR3: CASSPDSSKNIQYF
J: TRBJ2-4
V: TRBV7-2
D: -
size: once

DNA: TGCGCCAGCAGCGGGCCTGGGGGGAACACTGAAGCTTTCTTT
CDR3: CASSGPGGNTEAFF
J: TRBJ1-1
V: TRBV5-1
D: -
size: -

DNA: TGTGCCAGCAGTTACAGCGATCAGCCCCAGCATTTT
CDR3: CASSYSDQPQHF
J: TRBJ1-5
V: TRBV7-2
D: -
size: -

DNA: TGTGCCAGCAGGCCAGGGGGTTCAAACAATTCACCCCTCCACTTT
CDR3: CASRPGGSNNSPLHF
J: TRBJ1-6
V: TRBV7-9
D: TRBD1
size: once

DNA: TGTGCCAGCAGCTTGGCCAAAGGGACAGGGTTGAGCAATCAGCCCCAGCATTTT
CDR3: CASSLAKGTGLSNQPQHF
J: TRBJ1-5
V: TRBV5-6
D: TRBD1
size: -

DNA: TGTGCCAGCAGTCGGTTCGGGACAGATAAACCCGGGGAGCTGTTTTTT
CDR3: CASSRFGTDKPGELFF
J: TRBJ2-2
V: TRBV5-4
D: TRBD1
size: -

DNA: TGTGCCAGCAGCCTAGGGACAGAGAATCAGCCCCAGCATTTT
CDR3: CASSLGTENQPQHF
J: TRBJ1-5
V: TRBV5-6
D: TRBD1
size: -

DNA: TGTGCCAGTAGTATAGATTTTTCGGCGGGGACCTACGAGCAGTACTTC
CDR3: CASSIDFSAGTYEQYF
J: TRBJ2-7
V: TRBV19
D: -
size: -

DNA: TGTGCCAGCAGCCAGTTAGGACAAACCTACGAGCAGTACTTC
CDR3: CASSQLGQTYEQYF
J: TRBJ2-7
V: TRBV14
D: -
size: -

DNA: TGTGCCAGCAGTGAACGGGGGAGCAATCAGCCCCAGCATTTT
CDR3: CASSERGSNQPQHF
J: TRBJ1-5
V: TRBV2
D: -
size: -

DNA: TGTGCCAGCAGCCGGACAGGGGTGGGTGGCTACACCTTC
CDR3: CASSRTGVGGYTF
J: TRBJ1-2
V: TRBV7-2
D: TRBD1
size: -

DNA: TGTGCCAGCAGTGTCACCTCCGGGACGGGACAGGGGGCTGGAAACACCATATATTTT
CDR3: CASSVTSGTGQGAGNTIYF
J: TRBJ1-3
V: TRBV2
D: TRBD1
size: -

DNA: TGTGCCAGCAGCGGCGAACAGATTCAGGTCGCCGGGGAGCTGTTTTTT
CDR3: CASSGEQIQVAGELFF
J: TRBJ2-2
V: TRBV7-2
D: -
size: -

DNA: TGTGCCAGCAGGCCCGCAGGCGGGGAAAATGAGCAGTTCTTC
CDR3: CASRPAGGENEQFF
J: TRBJ2-1
V: TRBV27
D: -
size: -

DNA: TGTGCCAGCAGTGAATATGCACAGGGGGTGTCCTACGAGCAGTACTTC
CDR3: CASSEYAQGVSYEQYF
J: TRBJ2-7
V: TRBV6-1
D: TRBD1
size: few

DNA: TGTGCCAGCAGCCCGAGGGTCGGGACCAACGGTAATCAGCCCCAGCATTTT
CDR3: CASSPRVGTNGNQPQHF
J: TRBJ1-5
V: TRBV7-2
D: -
size: -

DNA: TGTGCCATCAGTGAGCCTGACAGAGTGAACACTGAAGCTTTCTTT
CDR3: CAISEPDRVNTEAFF
J: TRBJ1-1
V: TRBV10-3
D: -
size: -

DNA: TGTGCCAGCTCACTGGAAGATACGCAGTATTTT
CDR3: CASSLEDTQYF
J: TRBJ2-3
V: TRBV18
D: -
size: -

DNA: TGTGCCAGCAGCGCCACTCCTGCCCGCACAGATACGCAGTATTTT
CDR3: CASSATPARTDTQYF
J: TRBJ2-3
V: TRBV5-6
D: -
size: -

DNA: TGTGCCAGCAGCTTAGCCTGGACAGGGGGCGGTGGAAACACCATATATTTT
CDR3: CASSLAWTGGGGNTIYF
J: TRBJ1-3
V: TRBV7-9
D: TRBD1
size: -

DNA: TGTGCCAGCAGTTACTCGGGGGAGACCCAGTACTTC
CDR3: CASSYSGETQYF
J: TRBJ2-5
V: TRBV6-6
D: -
size: -

DNA: TGCGCCAGCAGCTTGGACCCCCCAGGGGGAGATACTGAAGCTTTCTTT
CDR3: CASSLDPPGGDTEAFF
J: TRBJ1-1
V: TRBV5-1
D: TRBD1
size: -

DNA: TGTGCCAGTAGTCCCCGTTGGTCCCACAACATTCAGTACTTC
CDR3: CASSPRWSHNIQYF
J: TRBJ2-4
V: TRBV19
D: -
size: -

DNA: TGTGCCAGCAGCCAGAGCGGCACAGATACGCAGTATTTT
CDR3: CASSQSGTDTQYF
J: TRBJ2-3
V: TRBV14
D: -
size: -

DNA: TGCGCCAGCCTCGAAACAGGGAAGCCCCGAAAGAACATTCAGTACTTC
CDR3: CASLETGKPRKNIQYF
J: TRBJ2-4
V: TRBV10-1
D: -
size: -

DNA: TGTGCCAGTAGTGGGGGACAAAATCAGCCCCAGCATTTT
CDR3: CASSGGQNQPQHF
J: TRBJ1-5
V: TRBV19
D: -
size: -

DNA: TGTGCCATCAGTGAGCGGGGGGGAAATCACGAGCAGTACTTC
CDR3: CAISERGGNHEQYF
J: TRBJ2-7
V: TRBV10-3
D: TRBD2
size: once

DNA: TGTGCCAGCAGCCGGGGTGGGGAGACCCAGTACTTC
CDR3: CASSRGGETQYF
J: TRBJ2-5
V: TRBV11-3
D: -
size: -

DNA: TGTGCCAGCAGCTTAGTCCCCCGCAGGGACCTATACACAGATACGCAGTATTTT
CDR3: CASSLVPRRDLYTDTQYF
J: TRBJ2-3
V: TRBV7-2
D: -
size: once

DNA: TGCGCCAGCAGTTCCGGGTCCCGCCCCCCGGGGGAGCTGTTTTTT
CDR3: CASSSGSRPPGELFF
J: TRBJ2-2
V: TRBV10-2
D: -
size: -

DNA: TGTGCCTGGAGTATCGACACTGGGAAAGGAAACACCATATATTTT
CDR3: CAWSIDTGKGNTIYF
J: TRBJ1-3
V: TRBV30
D: -
size: -

DNA: TGTGCCAGCTCACCACCGGACAGGGGGGTCGAGCAGTACTTC
CDR3: CASSPPDRGVEQYF
J: TRBJ2-7
V: TRBV18
D: TRBD1
size: -

DNA: TGTGCCACCAGCAGAGAACAAAACTATGGCTACACCTTC
CDR3: CATSREQNYGYTF
J: TRBJ1-2
V: TRBV15
D: -
size: -

DNA: TGCAGCGTGAGACAGGGGGAAAACACCATATATTTT
CDR3: CSVRQGENTIYF
J: TRBJ1-3
V: TRBV29-1
D: TRBD1
size: -

DNA: TGTGCCAGCAGTGAGAGGACAGGGGGCGCCGGGGCCAACGTCCTGACTTTC
CDR3: CASSERTGGAGANVLTF
J: TRBJ2-6
V: TRBV6-1
D: TRBD1
size: -

DNA: TGCGCCAGCAGCATTCTCGGGGCAGGGGAAACCGGGGAGCTGTTTTTT
CDR3: CASSILGAGETGELFF
J: TRBJ2-2
V: TRBV5-1
D: -
size: -

DNA: TGTGCCAGCAGCCAAGTCTGGAGGACAGATACGCAGTATTTT
CDR3: CASSQVWRTDTQYF
J: TRBJ2-3
V: TRBV14
D: -
size: -

DNA: TGTGCCATCAGCGACACAGGGAATGGCTACACCTTC
CDR3: CAISDTGNGYTF
J: TRBJ1-2
V: TRBV10-3
D: -
size: -

DNA: TGTGCCAGCAGCCTCCTGGGAGGCAATCAGCCCCAGCATTTT
CDR3: CASSLLGGNQPQHF
J: TRBJ1-5
V: TRBV11-2
D: -
size: -

DNA: TGTGCCAGCAGTTTGACAGGTGCGAAAAACATTCAGTACTTC
CDR3: CASSLTGAKNIQYF
J: TRBJ2-4
V: TRBV28
D: -
size: -

DNA: TGTGCCAGCAGTGAAAACCCAGGGGGCCCTTACAATGAGCAGTTCTTC
CDR3: CASSENPGGPYNEQFF
J: TRBJ2-1
V: TRBV6-1
D: TRBD1
size: -